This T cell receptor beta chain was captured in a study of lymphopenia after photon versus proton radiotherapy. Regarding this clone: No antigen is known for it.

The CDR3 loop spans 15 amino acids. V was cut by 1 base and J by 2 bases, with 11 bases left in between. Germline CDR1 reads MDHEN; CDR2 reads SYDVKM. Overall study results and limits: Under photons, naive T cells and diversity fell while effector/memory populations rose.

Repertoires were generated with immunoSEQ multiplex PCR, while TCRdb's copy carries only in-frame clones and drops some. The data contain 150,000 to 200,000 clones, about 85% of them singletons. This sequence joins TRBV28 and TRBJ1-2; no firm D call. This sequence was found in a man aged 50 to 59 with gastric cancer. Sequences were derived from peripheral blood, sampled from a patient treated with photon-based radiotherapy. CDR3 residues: CASSLSAGLNYGYTF. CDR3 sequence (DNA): TGTGCCAGCAGTTTATCGGCCGGGTTAAACTATGGCTACACCTTC.